This T cell receptor (beta chain) was captured in a study of cytomegalovirus exposure and HLA in healthy donors. Study-wide background: An early data release held tens of millions of unique TCRs from HLA-typed donors. Overall study findings and caveats: According to the study, about 180 TCR beta chains were cytomegalovirus-associated. Reportedly, TCR beta sequences accurately predicted HLA-A and HLA-B alleles in most subjects. In a later analysis, HLA-associated TCR beta chains were more clonally expanded than equally common others.

About this clone: Its antigen is still unknown. The same CDR3 is also encoded by other DNA sequences in this sample.

The PCR used 60 Vbeta and 13 Jbeta primers. Produced via immunoSEQ multiplex PCR; TCRdb's table is partial and in-frame only. The data contain a few hundred thousand clones, approximately 80% of them singletons. This CDR3 spans 12 amino acids. Trimming at V came to 3 bases and at J to 10 bases, leaving 3 bases not matched to a gene. Germline V gene sequence: CDR1 SGHVS, CDR2 FNYEAQ. The sequenced sample consisted of PBMCs. The gene calls are TRBV7-6 and TRBJ2-1; 7 nucleotides line up with TRBD2. The TCR was taken from a girl under 10 years old in good health and CMV-seronegative. This chain's CDR3 is CASSLGGREQFF. The CDR3 DNA reads TGTGCCAGCAGCTTGGGGGGGAGGGAGCAGTTCTTC. The variable domain in full, completed from reference TRBV7-6 and TRBJ2-1, reads GAGVSQSPRYKVTKRGQDVALRCDPISGHVSLYWYRQALGQGPEFLTYFNYEAQQDKSGLPNDRFSAERPEGSISTLTIQRTEQRDSAMYRCASSLGGREQFFGPGTRLTVL.